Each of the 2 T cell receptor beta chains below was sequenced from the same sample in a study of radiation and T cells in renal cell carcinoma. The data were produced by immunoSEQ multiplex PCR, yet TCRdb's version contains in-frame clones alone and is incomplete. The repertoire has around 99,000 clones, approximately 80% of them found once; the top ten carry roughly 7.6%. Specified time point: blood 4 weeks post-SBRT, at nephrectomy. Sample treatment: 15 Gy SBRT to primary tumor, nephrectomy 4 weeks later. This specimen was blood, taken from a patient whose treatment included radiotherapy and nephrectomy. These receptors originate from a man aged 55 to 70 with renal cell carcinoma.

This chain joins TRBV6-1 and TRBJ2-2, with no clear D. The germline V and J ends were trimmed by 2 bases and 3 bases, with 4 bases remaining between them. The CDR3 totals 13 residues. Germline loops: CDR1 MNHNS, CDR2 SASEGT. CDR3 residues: CASSEQDTGELFF. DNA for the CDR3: TGTGCCAGCAGTGAACAGGACACCGGGGAGCTGTTTTTT.

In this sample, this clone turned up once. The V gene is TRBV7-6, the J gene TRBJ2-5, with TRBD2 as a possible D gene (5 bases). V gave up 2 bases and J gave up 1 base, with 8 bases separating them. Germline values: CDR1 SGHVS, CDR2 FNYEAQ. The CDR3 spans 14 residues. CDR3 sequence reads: CASSLRTSQETQYF. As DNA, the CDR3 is TGTGCCAGCAGCTTACGAACTAGCCAAGAGACCCAGTACTTC.